This T cell receptor (beta chain) was recovered during a study of blood T cell repertoires in COVID-19. Original processing methods: Estimation of nucleated cell counts was performed using reference gene primer amplification. Sequenced by immunoSEQ multiplex PCR; TCRdb stores in-frame clones only, minus some. V and J calls and clone size are as listed in that table; D and trimming were resolved from the DNA. The profile shows around 220,000 clones, about 88% of them singletons. The ends lost 5 bases at V and 6 bases at J; junction bases unmatched: 6. The CDR3 length is 15 residues. In germline, CDR1 is SGHRS, CDR2 YFSETQ.

The origin of this receptor is a woman aged 40 to 50 who had recovered from COVID-19. The V gene is TRBV5-1, the J gene TRBJ2-1; 12 nucleotides agree with TRBD2. The sequenced sample was peripheral blood. CDR3 in amino acids: CASSRTSGAPNEQFF. CDR3 nucleotides: TGCGCCAGCAGTCGGACTAGCGGGGCCCCCAATGAGCAGTTCTTC.